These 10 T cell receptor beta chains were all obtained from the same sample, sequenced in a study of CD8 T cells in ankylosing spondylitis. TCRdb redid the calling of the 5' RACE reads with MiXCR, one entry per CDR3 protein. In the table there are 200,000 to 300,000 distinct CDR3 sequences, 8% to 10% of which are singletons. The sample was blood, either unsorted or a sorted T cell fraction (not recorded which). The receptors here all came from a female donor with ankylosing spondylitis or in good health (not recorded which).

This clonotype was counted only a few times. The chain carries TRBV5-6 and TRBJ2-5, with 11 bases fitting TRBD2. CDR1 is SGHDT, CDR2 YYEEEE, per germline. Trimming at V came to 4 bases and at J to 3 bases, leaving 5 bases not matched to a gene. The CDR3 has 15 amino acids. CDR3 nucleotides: TGTGCCAGCAGCCCTCCGGGACTAGCGGAAGAGACCCAGTACTTC. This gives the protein CASSPPGLAEETQYF. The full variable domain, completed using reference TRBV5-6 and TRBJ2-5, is DAGVTQSPTHLIKTRGQQVTLRCSPKSGHDTVSWYQQALGQGPQFIFQYYEEEERQRGNFPDRFSGHQFPNYSSELNVNALLLGDSALYLCASSPPGLAEETQYFGPGTRLLVL.

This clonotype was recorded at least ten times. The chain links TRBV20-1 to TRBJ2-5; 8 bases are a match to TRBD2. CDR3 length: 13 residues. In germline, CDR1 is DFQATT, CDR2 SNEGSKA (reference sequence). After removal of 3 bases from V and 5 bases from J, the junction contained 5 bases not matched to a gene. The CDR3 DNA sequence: TGCAGTGCTAGCGGGGGGGCACGGGAGACCCAGTACTTC. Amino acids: CSASGGARETQYF.

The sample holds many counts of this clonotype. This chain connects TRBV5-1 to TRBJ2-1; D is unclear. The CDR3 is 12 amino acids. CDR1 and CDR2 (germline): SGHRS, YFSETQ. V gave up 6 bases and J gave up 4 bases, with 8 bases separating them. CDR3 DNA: TGCGCCAGCACCGTCGAGTACAATGAGCAGTTCTTC. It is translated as CASTVEYNEQFF.

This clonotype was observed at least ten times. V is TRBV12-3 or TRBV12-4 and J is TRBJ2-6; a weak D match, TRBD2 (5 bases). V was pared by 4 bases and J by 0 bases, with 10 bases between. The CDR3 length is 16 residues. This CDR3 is CASSSPGFSGANVLTF. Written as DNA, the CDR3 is TGTGCCAGCAGTTCACCGGGATTCTCTGGGGCCAACGTCCTGACTTTC.

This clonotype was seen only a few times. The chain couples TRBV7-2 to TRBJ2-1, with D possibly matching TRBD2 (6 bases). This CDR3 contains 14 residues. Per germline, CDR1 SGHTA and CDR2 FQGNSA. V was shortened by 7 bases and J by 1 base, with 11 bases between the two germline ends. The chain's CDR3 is CASTLGTSYNEQFF. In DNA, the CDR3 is TGTGCCAGCACCCTGGGGACTTCCTACAATGAGCAGTTCTTC. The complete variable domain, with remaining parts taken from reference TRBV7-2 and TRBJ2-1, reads GAGVSQSPSNKVTEKGKDVELRCDPISGHTALYWYRQSLGQGLEFLIYFQGNSAPDKSGLPSDRFSAERTGGSVSTLTIQRTQQEDSAVYLCASTLGTSYNEQFFGPGTRLTVL.

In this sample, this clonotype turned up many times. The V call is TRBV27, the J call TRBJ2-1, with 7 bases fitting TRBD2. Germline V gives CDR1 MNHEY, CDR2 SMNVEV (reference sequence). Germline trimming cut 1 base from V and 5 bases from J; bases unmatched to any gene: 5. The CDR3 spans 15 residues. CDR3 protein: CASSLWASGDNEQFF. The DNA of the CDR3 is TGTGCCAGCAGTTTATGGGCTAGCGGTGACAATGAGCAGTTCTTC.

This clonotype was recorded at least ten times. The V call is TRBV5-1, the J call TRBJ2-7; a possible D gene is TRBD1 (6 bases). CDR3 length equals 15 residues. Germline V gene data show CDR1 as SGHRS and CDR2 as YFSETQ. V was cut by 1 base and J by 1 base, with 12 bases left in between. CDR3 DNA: TGCGCCAGCAGCTTGACAGGGTCGTATTCCTACGAGCAGTACTTC. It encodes CASSLTGSYSYEQYF.

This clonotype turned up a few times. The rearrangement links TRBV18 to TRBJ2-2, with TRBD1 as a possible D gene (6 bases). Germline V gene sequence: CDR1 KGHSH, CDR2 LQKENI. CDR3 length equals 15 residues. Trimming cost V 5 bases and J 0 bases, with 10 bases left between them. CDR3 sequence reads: CASSIDRTNTGELFF. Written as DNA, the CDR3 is TGTGCCAGCTCAATCGACAGGACGAACACCGGGGAGCTGTTTTTT.

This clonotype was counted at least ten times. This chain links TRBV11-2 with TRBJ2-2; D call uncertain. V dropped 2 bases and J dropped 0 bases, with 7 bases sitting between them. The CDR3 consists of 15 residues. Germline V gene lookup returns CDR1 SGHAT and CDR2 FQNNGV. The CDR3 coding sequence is TGTGCCAGCAGCTTAATAGCCTCGAACACCGGGGAGCTGTTTTTT. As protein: CASSLIASNTGELFF. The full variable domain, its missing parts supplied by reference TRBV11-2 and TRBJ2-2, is EAGVAQSPRYKIIEKRQSVAFWCNPISGHATLYWYQQILGQGPKLLIQFQNNGVVDDSQLPKDRFSAERLKGVDSTLKIQPAKLEDSAVYLCASSLIASNTGELFFGEGSRLTVL.

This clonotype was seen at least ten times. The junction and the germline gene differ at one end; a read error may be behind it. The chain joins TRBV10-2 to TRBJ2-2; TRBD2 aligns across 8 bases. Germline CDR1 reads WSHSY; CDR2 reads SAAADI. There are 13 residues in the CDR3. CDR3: CASGTRSDGVLFF. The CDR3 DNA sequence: TGCGCCAGCGGGACTAGGTCGGACGGGGTGCTGTTTTTT.